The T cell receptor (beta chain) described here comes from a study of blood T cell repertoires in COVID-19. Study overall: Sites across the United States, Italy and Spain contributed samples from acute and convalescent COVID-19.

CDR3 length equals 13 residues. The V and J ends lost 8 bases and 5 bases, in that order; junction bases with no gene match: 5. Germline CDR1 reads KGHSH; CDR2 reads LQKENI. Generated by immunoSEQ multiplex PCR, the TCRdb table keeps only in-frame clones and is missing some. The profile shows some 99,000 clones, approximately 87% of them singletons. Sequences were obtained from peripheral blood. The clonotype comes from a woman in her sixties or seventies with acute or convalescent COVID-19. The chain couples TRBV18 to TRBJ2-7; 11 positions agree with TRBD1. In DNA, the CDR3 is TGTGCCAGCCAGGGACAGGGGGTGGACGAGCAGTACTTC. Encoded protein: CASQGQGVDEQYF.